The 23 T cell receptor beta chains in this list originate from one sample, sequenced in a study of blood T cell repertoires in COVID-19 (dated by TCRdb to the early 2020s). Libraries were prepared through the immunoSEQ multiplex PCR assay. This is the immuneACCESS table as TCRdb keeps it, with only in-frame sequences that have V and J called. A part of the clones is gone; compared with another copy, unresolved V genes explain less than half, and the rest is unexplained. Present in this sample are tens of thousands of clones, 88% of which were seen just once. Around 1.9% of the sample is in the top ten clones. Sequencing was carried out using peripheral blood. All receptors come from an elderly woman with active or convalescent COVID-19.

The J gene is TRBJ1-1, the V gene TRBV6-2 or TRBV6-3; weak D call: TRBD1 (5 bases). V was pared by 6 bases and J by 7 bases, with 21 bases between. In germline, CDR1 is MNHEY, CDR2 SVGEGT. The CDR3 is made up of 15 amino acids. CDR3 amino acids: CASSKLRQTANEAFF. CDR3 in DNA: TGTGCCAGCAGCAAACTCAGACAGACGGCTAATGAAGCTTTCTTT.

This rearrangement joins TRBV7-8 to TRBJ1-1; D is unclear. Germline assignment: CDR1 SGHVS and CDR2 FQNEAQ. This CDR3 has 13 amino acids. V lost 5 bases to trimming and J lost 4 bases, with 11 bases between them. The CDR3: CASSLGVSTEAFF. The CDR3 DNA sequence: TGTGCCAGCAGCCTCGGAGTCAGCACTGAAGCTTTCTTT.

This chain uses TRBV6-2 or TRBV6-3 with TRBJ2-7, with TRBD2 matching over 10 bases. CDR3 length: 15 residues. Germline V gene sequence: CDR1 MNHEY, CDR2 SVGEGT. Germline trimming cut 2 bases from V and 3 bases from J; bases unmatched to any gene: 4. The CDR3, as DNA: TGTGCCAGCAGTTACCAAGGACTAGCGGACTACGAGCAGTACTTC. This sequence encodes CASSYQGLADYEQYF.

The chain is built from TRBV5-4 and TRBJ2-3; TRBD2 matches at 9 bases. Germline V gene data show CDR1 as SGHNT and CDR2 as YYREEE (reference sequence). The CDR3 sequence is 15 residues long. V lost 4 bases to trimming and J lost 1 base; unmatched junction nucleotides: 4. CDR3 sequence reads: CASSKKREGTDTQYF. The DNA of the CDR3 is TGTGCCAGCAGCAAGAAGCGGGAGGGCACAGATACGCAGTATTTT.

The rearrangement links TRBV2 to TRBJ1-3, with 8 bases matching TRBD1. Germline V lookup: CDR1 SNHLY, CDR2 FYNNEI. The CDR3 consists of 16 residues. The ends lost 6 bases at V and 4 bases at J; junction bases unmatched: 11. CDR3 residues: CASSSYGQGAGNTIYF. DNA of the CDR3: TGTGCCAGCAGCTCCTACGGACAGGGAGCAGGAAACACCATATATTTT.

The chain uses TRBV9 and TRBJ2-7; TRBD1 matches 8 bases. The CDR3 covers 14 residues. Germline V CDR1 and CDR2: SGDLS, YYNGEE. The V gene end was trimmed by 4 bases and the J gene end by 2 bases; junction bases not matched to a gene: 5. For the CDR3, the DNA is TGTGCCAGCAGCCCTCGACAGGGGCCCTACGAGCAGTACTTC. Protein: CASSPRQGPYEQYF.

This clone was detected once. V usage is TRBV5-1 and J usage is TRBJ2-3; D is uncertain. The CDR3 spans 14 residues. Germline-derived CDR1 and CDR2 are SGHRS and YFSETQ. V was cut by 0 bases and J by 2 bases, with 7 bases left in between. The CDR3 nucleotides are TGCGCCAGCAGCTTGGGACACCTCACAGATACGCAGTATTTT. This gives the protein CASSLGHLTDTQYF.

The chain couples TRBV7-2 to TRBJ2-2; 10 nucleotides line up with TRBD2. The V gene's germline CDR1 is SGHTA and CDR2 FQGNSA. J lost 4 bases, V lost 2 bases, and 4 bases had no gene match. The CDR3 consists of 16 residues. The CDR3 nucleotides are TGTGCCAGCAGCTTAAATAGCGGGAGGACCACCGGGGAGCTGTTTTTT. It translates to CASSLNSGRTTGELFF.

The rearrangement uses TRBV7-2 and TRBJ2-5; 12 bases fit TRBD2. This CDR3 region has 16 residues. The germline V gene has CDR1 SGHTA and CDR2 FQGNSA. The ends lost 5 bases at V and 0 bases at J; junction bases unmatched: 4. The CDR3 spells CASSTGLAGNQETQYF. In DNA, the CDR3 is TGTGCCAGCAGCACCGGACTAGCGGGGAACCAAGAGACCCAGTACTTC.

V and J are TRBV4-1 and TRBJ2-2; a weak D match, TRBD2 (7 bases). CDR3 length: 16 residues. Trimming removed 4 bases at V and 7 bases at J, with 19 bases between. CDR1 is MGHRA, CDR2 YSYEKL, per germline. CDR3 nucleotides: TGCGCCAGCAGCCTCGCTAGAGGGGGGGCAGGCGGGGAGCTGTTTTTT. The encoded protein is CASSLARGGAGGELFF.

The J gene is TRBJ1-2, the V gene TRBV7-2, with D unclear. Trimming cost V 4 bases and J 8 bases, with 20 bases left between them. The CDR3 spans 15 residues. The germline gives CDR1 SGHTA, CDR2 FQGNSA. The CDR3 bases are TGTGCCAGCAGCTCCCTTCCTCGGTGGGAGGGCGGCTACACCTTC. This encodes CASSSLPRWEGGYTF.

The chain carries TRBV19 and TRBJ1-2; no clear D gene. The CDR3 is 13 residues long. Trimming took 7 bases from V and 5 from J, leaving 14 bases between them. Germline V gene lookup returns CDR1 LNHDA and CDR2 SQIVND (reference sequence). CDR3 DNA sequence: TGTGCCAGTACGAGGAAGGCGGGTTATGGCTACACCTTC. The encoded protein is CASTRKAGYGYTF. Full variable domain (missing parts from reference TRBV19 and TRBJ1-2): DGGITQSPKYLFRKEGQNVTLSCEQNLNHDAMYWYRQDPGQGLRLIYYSQIVNDFQKGDIAEGYSVSREKKESFPLTVTSAQKNPTAFYLCASTRKAGYGYTFGSGTRLTVV.

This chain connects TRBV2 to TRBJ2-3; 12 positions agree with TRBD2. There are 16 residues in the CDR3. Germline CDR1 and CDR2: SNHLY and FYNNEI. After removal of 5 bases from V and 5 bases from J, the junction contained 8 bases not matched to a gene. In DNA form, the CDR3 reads TGTGCCAGCAGTAAACCGGGACTAGCGGGCCAAGATACGCAGTATTTT. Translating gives CASSKPGLAGQDTQYF.

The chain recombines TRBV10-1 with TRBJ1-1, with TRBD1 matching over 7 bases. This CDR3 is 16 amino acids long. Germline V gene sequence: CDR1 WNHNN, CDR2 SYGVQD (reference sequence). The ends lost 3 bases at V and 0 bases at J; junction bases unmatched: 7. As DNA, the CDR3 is TGCGCCAGCAGTGACAACAGGGGTGTAATGAACACTGAAGCTTTCTTT. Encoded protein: CASSDNRGVMNTEAFF.

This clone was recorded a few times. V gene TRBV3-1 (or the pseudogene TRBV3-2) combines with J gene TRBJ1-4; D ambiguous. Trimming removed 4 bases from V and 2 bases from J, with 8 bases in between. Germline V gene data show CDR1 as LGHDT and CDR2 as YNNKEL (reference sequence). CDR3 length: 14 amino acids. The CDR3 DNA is TGTGCCAGCAGCCCTAGTTTTACTAATGAAAAACTGTTTTTT. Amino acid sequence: CASSPSFTNEKLFF.

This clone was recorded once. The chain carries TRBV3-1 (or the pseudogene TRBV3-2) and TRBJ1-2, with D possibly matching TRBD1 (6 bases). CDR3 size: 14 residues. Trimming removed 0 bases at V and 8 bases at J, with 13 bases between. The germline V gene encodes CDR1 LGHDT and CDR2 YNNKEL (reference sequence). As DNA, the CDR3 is TGTGCCAGCAGCCAAGATTCGACAGGCAGAGGCTACACCTTC. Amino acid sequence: CASSQDSTGRGYTF.

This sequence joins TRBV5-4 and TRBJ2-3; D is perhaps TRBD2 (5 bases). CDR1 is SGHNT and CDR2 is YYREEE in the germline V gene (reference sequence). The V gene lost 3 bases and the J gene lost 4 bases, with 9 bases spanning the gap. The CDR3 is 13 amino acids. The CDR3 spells CASSSTRADTQYF. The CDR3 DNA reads TGTGCCAGCAGCTCAACTAGGGCAGATACGCAGTATTTT.

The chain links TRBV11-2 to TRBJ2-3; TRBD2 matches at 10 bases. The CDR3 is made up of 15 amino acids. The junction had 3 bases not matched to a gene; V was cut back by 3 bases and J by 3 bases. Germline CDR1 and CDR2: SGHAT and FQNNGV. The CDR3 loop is CASSLNSGGTDTQYF. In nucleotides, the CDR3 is TGTGCCAGCAGCTTGAATAGCGGGGGGACAGATACGCAGTATTTT.

CDR3 sequence (DNA): TGTGCCAGCAGTTTCGTAGCGCCTCCCTACGAGCAGTACTTC. As protein: CASSFVAPPYEQYF. The chain joins TRBV6-5 to TRBJ2-7; TRBD2 is a possible D gene (5 bases). The ends were cut back, 4 bases at V and 2 bases at J, with 12 bases in the middle. Germline CDR1 reads MNHEY; CDR2 reads SVGAGI. The CDR3 loop spans 14 amino acids.

The CDR3 loop is CASSPPGQGTDTQYF. In DNA, the CDR3 is TGTGCCAGCAGCCCTCCGGGACAGGGCACAGATACGCAGTATTTT. This chain connects TRBV11-2 to TRBJ2-3; 8 bases match TRBD1. V lost 5 bases, J lost 1 base, and 5 bases stayed unmatched. Germline V CDR1 and CDR2: SGHAT, FQNNGV. CDR3 size: 15 residues.

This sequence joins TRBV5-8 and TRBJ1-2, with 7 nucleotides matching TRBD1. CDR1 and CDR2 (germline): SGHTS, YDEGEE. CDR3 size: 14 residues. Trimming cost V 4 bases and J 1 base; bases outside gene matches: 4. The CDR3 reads CASSPAGGNYGYTF. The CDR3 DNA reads TGTGCCAGCAGCCCCGCAGGGGGTAACTATGGCTACACCTTC.

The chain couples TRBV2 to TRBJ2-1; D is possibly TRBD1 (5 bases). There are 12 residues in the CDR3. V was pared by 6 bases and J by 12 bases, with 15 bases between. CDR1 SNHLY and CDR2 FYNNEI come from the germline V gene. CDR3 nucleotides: TGTGCCAGCAGCAAACAGGTTATCGGGCAGTTCTTC. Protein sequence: CASSKQVIGQFF.

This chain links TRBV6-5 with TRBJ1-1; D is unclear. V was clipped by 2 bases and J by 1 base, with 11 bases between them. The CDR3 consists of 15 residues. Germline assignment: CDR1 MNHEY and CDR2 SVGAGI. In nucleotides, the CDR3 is TGTGCCAGCAGTTACAACGGTGGTGGGAACACTGAAGCTTTCTTT. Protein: CASSYNGGGNTEAFF.